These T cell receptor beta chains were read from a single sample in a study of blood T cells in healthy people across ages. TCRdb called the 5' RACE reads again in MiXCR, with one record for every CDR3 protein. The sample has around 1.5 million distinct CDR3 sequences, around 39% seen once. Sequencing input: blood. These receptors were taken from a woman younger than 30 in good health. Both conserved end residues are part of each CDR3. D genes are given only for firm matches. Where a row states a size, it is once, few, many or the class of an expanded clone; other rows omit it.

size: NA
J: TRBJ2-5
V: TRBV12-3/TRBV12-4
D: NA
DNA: TGTGCCAGCAGGGATAGACTGGAGGAGACCCAGTACTTC
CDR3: CASRDRLEETQYF

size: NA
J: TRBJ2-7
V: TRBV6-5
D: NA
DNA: TGTGCCAGCAGTTCCGGGTACCACGAGCAGTACTTC
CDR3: CASSSGYHEQYF

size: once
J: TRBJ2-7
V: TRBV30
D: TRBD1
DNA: TGTGCCTGGAGTGTCGGGACAGGGGTCTACGAGCAGTACTTC
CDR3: CAWSVGTGVYEQYF

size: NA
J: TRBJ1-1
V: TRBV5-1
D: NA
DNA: TGCGCCAGCAGCCCTCGGGACGTGGTGGTGGCTACTGAAGCTTTCTTT
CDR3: CASSPRDVVVATEAFF

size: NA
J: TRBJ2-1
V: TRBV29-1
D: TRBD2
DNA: TGCAGCGTTGAAGGCACAAGGACTAGCGGGCGCCAATCCTACAATGAGCAGTTCTTC
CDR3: CSVEGTRTSGRQSYNEQFF

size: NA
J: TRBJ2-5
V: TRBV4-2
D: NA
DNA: TGTGCCAGCAGCCAAGCCGTGACGAGAGTTACTGACCAGTACTTC
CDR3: CASSQAVTRVTDQYF

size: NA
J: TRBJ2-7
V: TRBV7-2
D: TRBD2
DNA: TGTGCCAGCAGCTCGGTAGCGGGAAGTAGCTCCTACGAGCAGTACTTC
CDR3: CASSSVAGSSSYEQYF

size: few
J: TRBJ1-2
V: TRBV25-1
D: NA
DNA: TGTGCCAGCAGTAATACGCCCAGCCACTATGGCTACACCTTC
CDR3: CASSNTPSHYGYTF

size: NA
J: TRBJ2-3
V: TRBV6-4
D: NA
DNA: TGTGCCAGCAGCCTAAACAGGGTAGGAGATACGCAGTATTTT
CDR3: CASSLNRVGDTQYF

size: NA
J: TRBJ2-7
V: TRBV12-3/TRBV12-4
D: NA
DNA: TGTGCCAGCATCCGGACGAGCTCCTACGAGCAGTACTTC
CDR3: CASIRTSSYEQYF

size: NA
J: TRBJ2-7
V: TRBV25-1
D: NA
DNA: TGTGCCAGCACCGCACGGGGGAACGAGCAGTACTTC
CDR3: CASTARGNEQYF

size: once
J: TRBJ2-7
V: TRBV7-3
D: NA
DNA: TGTGCCAGCAGCGAAAAGGCAGGGACGAGGGAGCAGTACTTC
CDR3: CASSEKAGTREQYF

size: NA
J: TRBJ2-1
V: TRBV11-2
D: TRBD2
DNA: TGTGCCAGCAGCTTAGCCGGGACTAGCTGGGATGAGCAGTTCTTC
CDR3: CASSLAGTSWDEQFF

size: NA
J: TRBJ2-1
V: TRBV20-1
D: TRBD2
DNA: TGCAGTGCTAGAGACGTAGCGGGAGAGGCTTACAATGAGCAGTTCTTC
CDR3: CSARDVAGEAYNEQFF

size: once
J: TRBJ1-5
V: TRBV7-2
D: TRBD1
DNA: TGTGCCAGCGGGACAGGGGGCGGTCAGCCCCAGCATTTT
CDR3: CASGTGGGQPQHF

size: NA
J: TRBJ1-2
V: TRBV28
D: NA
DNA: TGTGCCAGCAGTTTAGAGGGGATGGGAAACTATGGCTACACCTTC
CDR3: CASSLEGMGNYGYTF

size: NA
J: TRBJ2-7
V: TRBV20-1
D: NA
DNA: TGCAGTGCTAGAGCCCTAGCCTCTCTCTCCTACGAGCAGTACTTC
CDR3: CSARALASLSYEQYF

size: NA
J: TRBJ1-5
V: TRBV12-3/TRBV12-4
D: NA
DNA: TGTGCCAGCAGGCCGACAGGTACCTGGGGCAATCAGCCCCAGCATTTT
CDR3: CASRPTGTWGNQPQHF

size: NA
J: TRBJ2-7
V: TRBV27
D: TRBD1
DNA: TGTGCCAGCAGTTGGGACAGTGCTTCATGGAACGAGCAGTACTTC
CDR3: CASSWDSASWNEQYF

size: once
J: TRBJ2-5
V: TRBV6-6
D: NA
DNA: TGTGTCAGCAGGGCCGGGACTGTAGAGACCCAGTACTTC
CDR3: CVSRAGTVETQYF

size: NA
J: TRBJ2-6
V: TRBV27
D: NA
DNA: TGTGCCAGCAGTTACCACTCGAGCTCTGGGGCCAACGTCCTGACTTTC
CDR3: CASSYHSSSGANVLTF

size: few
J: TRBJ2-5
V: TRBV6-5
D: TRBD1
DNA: TGTGCCAGCAGTTACGGGACAGCCGTTCAAGAGACCCAGTACTTC
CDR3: CASSYGTAVQETQYF

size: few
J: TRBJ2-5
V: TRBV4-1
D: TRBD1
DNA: TGCGCCAGCAGCCAAGCCCCTCCCGGGACAGGTCAAGAGACCCAGTACTTC
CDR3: CASSQAPPGTGQETQYF

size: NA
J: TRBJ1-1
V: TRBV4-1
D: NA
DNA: TGCGCCAGCAGCCAAGGATACGCAGGGGCGACTGAAGCTTTCTTT
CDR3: CASSQGYAGATEAFF

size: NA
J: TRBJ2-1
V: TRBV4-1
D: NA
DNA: TGCGCCAGCGGCTATCCCGGGCTGCACAATGAGCAGTTCTTC
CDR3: CASGYPGLHNEQFF

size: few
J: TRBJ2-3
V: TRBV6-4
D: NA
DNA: TGTGCCAGCAGTGAGCGGGACACCGCAGATACGCAGTATTTT
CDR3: CASSERDTADTQYF

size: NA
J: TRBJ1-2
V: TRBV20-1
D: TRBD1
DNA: TGCAGTGCCCCGGGACAGAACTATGGCTACACCTTC
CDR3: CSAPGQNYGYTF

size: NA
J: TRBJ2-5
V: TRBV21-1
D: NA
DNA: TGTGCCAGCAGCAAAGGAAGGGGGTTGGAGACCCAGTACTTC
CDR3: CASSKGRGLETQYF

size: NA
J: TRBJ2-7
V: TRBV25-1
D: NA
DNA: TGTGCCAGCAGTGGGGGGCTTTGGGCCTACGAGCAGTACTTC
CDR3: CASSGGLWAYEQYF

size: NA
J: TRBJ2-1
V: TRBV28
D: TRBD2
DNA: TGTGCCAGCAGTTTTTTAGCGGGAGACTCCAATGAGCAGTTCTTC
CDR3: CASSFLAGDSNEQFF

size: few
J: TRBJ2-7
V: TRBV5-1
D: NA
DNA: TGCGCCAGCAGCTATGAGACATACGAGCAGTACTTC
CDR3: CASSYETYEQYF

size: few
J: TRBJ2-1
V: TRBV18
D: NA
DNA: TGTGCCAGCTCAATCCTAGGGGGCAATGAGCAGTTCTTC
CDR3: CASSILGGNEQFF

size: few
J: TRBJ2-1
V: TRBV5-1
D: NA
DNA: TGCGCCAGCAGCCCACCGCGGACAGAACAGGAGCAGTTCTTC
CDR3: CASSPPRTEQEQFF

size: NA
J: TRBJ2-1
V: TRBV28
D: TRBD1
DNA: TGTGCCAGCAGCCCGGACAGGGTTATGATAAATGAGCAGTTCTTC
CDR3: CASSPDRVMINEQFF

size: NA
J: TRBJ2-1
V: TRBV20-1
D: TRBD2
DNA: TGCAGTGCTAGAGATGGGGCGGGAGTTACCTTAAAATCCTACAATGAGCAGTTCTTC
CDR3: CSARDGAGVTLKSYNEQFF

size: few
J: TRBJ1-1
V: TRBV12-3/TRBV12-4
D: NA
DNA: TGTGCCAGCAGTACCTCCGGGGGGGCTATAAACACTGAAGCTTTCTTT
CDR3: CASSTSGGAINTEAFF

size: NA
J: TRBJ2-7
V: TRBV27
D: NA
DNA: TGTGCCAGCAGTTCCCTGGACGTATACGAGCAGTACTTC
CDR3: CASSSLDVYEQYF

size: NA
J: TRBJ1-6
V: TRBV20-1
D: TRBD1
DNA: TGCAGTGCCAAAGCTGGGACAGGGGGTCTTTCACCCCTCCACTTT
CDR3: CSAKAGTGGLSPLHF

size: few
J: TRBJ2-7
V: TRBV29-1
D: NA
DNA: TGCAGCGTTTTGAGTCAGGGCCACGAGCAGTACTTC
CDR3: CSVLSQGHEQYF

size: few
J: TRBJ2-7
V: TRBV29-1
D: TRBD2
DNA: TGCAGCGTCGGACTAGCGGGAGGGCCTGTCGAGCAGTACTTC
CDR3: CSVGLAGGPVEQYF

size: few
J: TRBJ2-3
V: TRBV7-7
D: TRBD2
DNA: TGTGCTAGCAGCTCTTCGACTAGCAGTACCACAGATACGCAGTATTTT
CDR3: CASSSSTSSTTDTQYF

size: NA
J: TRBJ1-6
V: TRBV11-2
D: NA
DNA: TGTGCCAGCAACTACAGAGATTCACCCCTCCACTTT
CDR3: CASNYRDSPLHF

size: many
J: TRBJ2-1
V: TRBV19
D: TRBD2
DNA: TGTGCCAGTAGTAAAACTAGCGGGTCCTACAATGAGCAGTTCTTC
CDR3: CASSKTSGSYNEQFF

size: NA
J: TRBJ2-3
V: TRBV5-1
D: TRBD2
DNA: TGCGCCAGCAGCTTGGAGGGCGGGAGGTCCGCCTACCCCCGTACGCAGTATTTT
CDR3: CASSLEGGRSAYPRTQYF

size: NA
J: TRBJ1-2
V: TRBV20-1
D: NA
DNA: TGCAGTGCTAGACGGCAGTCCTATGGCTACACCTTC
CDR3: CSARRQSYGYTF

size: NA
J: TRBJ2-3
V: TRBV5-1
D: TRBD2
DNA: TGCGCCAGCAGCTTTTTTTCCGGGGGGGCAGATACGCAGTATTTT
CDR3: CASSFFSGGADTQYF

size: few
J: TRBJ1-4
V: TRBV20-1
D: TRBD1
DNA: TGCAGTGCCCTGGACAGGGGTAGTGAAAAACTGTTTTTT
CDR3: CSALDRGSEKLFF

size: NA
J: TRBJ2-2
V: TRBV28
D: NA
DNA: TGTGCCAGCAGCCCAACAGCGTTTGATTCGACCGGGGAGCTGTTTTTT
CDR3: CASSPTAFDSTGELFF

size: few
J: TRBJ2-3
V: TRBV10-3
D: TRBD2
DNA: TGTGCCATCAGTGAGCCCGGACTAGCGGGTGCGGTGGCAGATACGCAGTATTTT
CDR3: CAISEPGLAGAVADTQYF

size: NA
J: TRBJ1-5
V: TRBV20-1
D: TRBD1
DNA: TGCAGTGGGACAGGGGCCAATCAGCCCCAGCATTTT
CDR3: CSGTGANQPQHF

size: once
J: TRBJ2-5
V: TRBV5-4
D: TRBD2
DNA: TGTGCCAGCACCATGGGGGGGTTCGAGACCCAGTGCTTC
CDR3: CASTMGGFETQCF

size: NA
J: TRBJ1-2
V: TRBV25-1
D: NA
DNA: TGTGCCAGCAGTGAGGCGGACGAACATGGCTACACCTTC
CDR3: CASSEADEHGYTF

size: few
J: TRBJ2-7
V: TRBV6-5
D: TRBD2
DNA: TGTGCCAGCAGCCTGATTAGCGGGGGGGGCAGGTACGAGCAGTACTTC
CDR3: CASSLISGGGRYEQYF

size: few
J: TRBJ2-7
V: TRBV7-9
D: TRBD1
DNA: TGTGCCAGCAGCTTAGGCGACAGGGTTGATTACTACGAGCAGTACTTC
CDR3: CASSLGDRVDYYEQYF

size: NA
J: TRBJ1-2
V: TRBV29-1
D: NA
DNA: TGCAGCGGGGGGGGTTTGCGTGGCTACACCTTC
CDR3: CSGGGLRGYTF

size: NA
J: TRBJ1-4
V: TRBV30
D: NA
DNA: TGTGCCTGGACCCAGGGAAGGGATAATGAAAAACTGTTTTTT
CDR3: CAWTQGRDNEKLFF

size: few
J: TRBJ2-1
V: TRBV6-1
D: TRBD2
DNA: TGTGCCAGCAGGACCCCCGGGACTAGCGGAAGGTCCTACAATGAGCAGTTCTTC
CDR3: CASRTPGTSGRSYNEQFF

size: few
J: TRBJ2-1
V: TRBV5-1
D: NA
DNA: TGCGCCAGCAGCTTGATGGCCAGCCGGGCAGGAGGCAATGAGCAGTTCTTC
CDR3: CASSLMASRAGGNEQFF

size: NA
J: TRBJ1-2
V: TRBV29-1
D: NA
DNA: TGCAGCGTTGCCTTCGACCGGGCGGACACCTTC
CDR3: CSVAFDRADTF

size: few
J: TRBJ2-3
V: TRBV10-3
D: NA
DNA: TGTGCCATCAGTGAAGGCGGCCCGACAGATACGCAGTATTTT
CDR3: CAISEGGPTDTQYF